The rows below give T cell receptor beta chains drawn from one sample of a study of blood T cell repertoires in COVID-19. TCRdb's copy holds only in-frame clones and misses some; the assay was immunoSEQ multiplex PCR. The data hold 200,000 to 300,000 clones, with around 87% observed a single time. Sequencing was done on a sample of peripheral blood. The receptors originated from a woman aged 25 to 45 who had recovered from COVID-19. Both conserved end residues are part of each CDR3. A D gene is named only where the DNA matches it firmly. The listing skips clone size in some rows; elsewhere it reads once, few, many or a size class.

size | D | J | V | DNA | CDR3
. | . | TRBJ1-2 | TRBV12-5 | TGTGCTAGTGGTTTGGCGGGCAGGGACTATGGCTACACCTTC | CASGLAGRDYGYTF
few | TRBD1 | TRBJ1-1 | TRBV27 | TGTGCCAGCAGTTCACCGGGGACAGGGTACACTGAAGCTTTCTTT | CASSSPGTGYTEAFF
. | . | TRBJ1-2 | TRBV28 | TGTGCCAGCAGCTCCGCGAGGGCGCTCTATGGCTACACCTTC | CASSSARALYGYTF
. | . | TRBJ2-1 | TRBV6-2/TRBV6-3 | TGTGCCAGCAGCCCGAGCGGTCGTGAGCAGTTCTTC | CASSPSGREQFF
. | TRBD1 | TRBJ2-5 | TRBV5-1 | TGCGCCAGCAGCGCGCCGCTCGGGACAGCCCAAGAGACCCAGTACTTC | CASSAPLGTAQETQYF
. | TRBD1 | TRBJ2-1 | TRBV15 | TGTGCCACCAGCGCGATAGACAGGGGGCTAAATGAGCAGTTCTTC | CATSAIDRGLNEQFF
. | TRBD2 | TRBJ2-1 | TRBV4-1 | TGCGCCAGCAGCCTACTAGCGGGGCGGTACAATGAGCAGTTCTTC | CASSLLAGRYNEQFF
once | . | TRBJ2-5 | TRBV9 | TGTGCCAGCAGCGTAGAGGGGATGGGAGAGACCCAGTACTTC | CASSVEGMGETQYF
. | . | TRBJ1-3 | TRBV7-2 | TGTGCCAGCAGCTTAGCTGGGGCTCGAGGAAACACCATATATTTT | CASSLAGARGNTIYF
. | . | TRBJ1-1 | TRBV6-1 | TGTGCCAGCAGTGAGCAACGGGTAGACACTGAAGCTTTCTTT | CASSEQRVDTEAFF
. | . | TRBJ1-5 | TRBV5-1 | TGCGCCAGCAGCCCCCAGGGAGGGTTCCTTCAGCCCCAGCATTTT | CASSPQGGFLQPQHF
once | TRBD1 | TRBJ2-7 | TRBV30 | TGTGCCTGGCTTCCGGGACAGGGACCTTACGAGCAGTACTTC | CAWLPGQGPYEQYF
. | TRBD2 | TRBJ2-7 | TRBV6-2/TRBV6-3 | TGTGCCAGCAGCTCCAGACTAGCGGGGGGGCCCGAGCAGTACTTC | CASSSRLAGGPEQYF
. | TRBD1 | TRBJ2-7 | TRBV5-6 | TGTGCCAGCAGCTTGGCCAGGGACAGGGGGCTCCACGAGCAGTACTTC | CASSLARDRGLHEQYF
. | . | TRBJ2-7 | TRBV18 | TGTGCCAGCTCACCGGTCGGAGGCAGTTCCTACGAGCAGTACTTC | CASSPVGGSSYEQYF
. | . | TRBJ2-1 | TRBV12-5 | TGTGCTAGTGGTTCTGCTAAGAAGCAGTTCTTC | CASGSAKKQFF
. | . | TRBJ2-3 | TRBV19 | TGTGCCAGTACCCATGGAGCGTGGGGCACAGATACGCAGTATTTT | CASTHGAWGTDTQYF
. | TRBD1 | TRBJ2-7 | TRBV2 | TGTGCCAGCAGGCCAGGGACAGTCCTCGGCGAGCAGTACTTC | CASRPGTVLGEQYF
. | . | TRBJ1-2 | TRBV19 | TGTGCCAGTAGTATAACAGGGAGTTACGACTATGGCTACACCTTC | CASSITGSYDYGYTF
. | . | TRBJ1-2 | TRBV6-2/TRBV6-3 | TGTGCCAGCAGTCGCCCTACAGGGAGTGTGAGTAACTATGGCTACACCTTC | CASSRPTGSVSNYGYTF
. | TRBD1 | TRBJ2-4 | TRBV5-1 | TGCGCCAGCAGCTCGGGACAGGGGGAAGCCAAAAACATTCAGTACTTC | CASSSGQGEAKNIQYF
. | TRBD1 | TRBJ1-5 | TRBV7-2 | TGTGCCAGCAGCACGGGACAGAACCAGCCCCAGCATTTT | CASSTGQNQPQHF
. | TRBD1 | TRBJ1-4 | TRBV4-3 | TGCGCCAGCAGCCAAGGGCCGCGGACAGGGTATGAAAAACTGTTTTTT | CASSQGPRTGYEKLFF
. | TRBD1 | TRBJ1-6 | TRBV2 | TGTGCCAGCAGGGGGGACAGTCTCTGGTCACCCCTCCACTTT | CASRGDSLWSPLHF
. | TRBD1 | TRBJ2-2 | TRBV11-2 | TGTGCCAGCAGCACACGGGACAGACACACCGGGGAGCTGTTTTTT | CASSTRDRHTGELFF
. | . | TRBJ1-2 | TRBV25-1 | TGTGCCAGCAGTGAATTAACGGGTACAGGCTACACCTTC | CASSELTGTGYTF
. | TRBD1 | TRBJ2-2 | TRBV4-1 | TGCGCCAGCAGCCAAATGACAGGGACCACCGGGGAGCTGTTTTTT | CASSQMTGTTGELFF
. | . | TRBJ2-3 | TRBV7-8 | TGTGCCAGCAGCCCCCAGCTAGGGGGAAAGCGCACAGATACGCAGTATTTT | CASSPQLGGKRTDTQYF
once | TRBD1 | TRBJ1-1 | TRBV3-1/TRBV3-2 | TGTGCCAGCAGCCAAGCCCCGGACAGGGTTAACACTGAAGCTTTCTTT | CASSQAPDRVNTEAFF
. | TRBD2 | TRBJ2-3 | TRBV6-5 | TGTGCCGGAAAGCGGGGGGGCACAGATACGCAGTATTTT | CAGKRGGTDTQYF
. | TRBD1 | TRBJ1-6 | TRBV2 | TGTGCCAGCAGTGGGAGGACAGGGGACAATTCACCCCTCCACTTT | CASSGRTGDNSPLHF
. | TRBD2 | TRBJ2-7 | TRBV5-1 | TGCGCCAGCAGAAACTCAGCGGGGGGGTACGAGCAGTACTTC | CASRNSAGGYEQYF
once | TRBD2 | TRBJ2-3 | TRBV5-1 | TGCGCCAGCAGCTTTTCGGGGGGACTCACAGATACGCAGTATTTT | CASSFSGGLTDTQYF
. | . | TRBJ2-3 | TRBV7-8 | TGTGCCAGCAGCTCCGTGAGCACAGATACGCAGTATTTT | CASSSVSTDTQYF
. | . | TRBJ1-1 | TRBV7-8 | TGTGCCAGCAGCGTAATGACAGGGAACACTGAAGCTTTCTTT | CASSVMTGNTEAFF
. | . | TRBJ2-5 | TRBV6-2/TRBV6-3 | TGTGCCAGCAGTTACTCGTCGGGCGGGGGCCCCCAAGAGACCCAGTACTTC | CASSYSSGGGPQETQYF
. | TRBD2 | TRBJ2-1 | TRBV4-3 | TGCGCCAGCAGCCAAGACGCTAGCGGGGTCGATGAGCAGTTCTTC | CASSQDASGVDEQFF
. | . | TRBJ2-7 | TRBV21-1 | TGTGCCAGCAGCAAAGTAGATGGGCAGGGGAACTACGAGCAGTACTTC | CASSKVDGQGNYEQYF
. | TRBD1 | TRBJ1-1 | TRBV5-5 | TGTGCCAGCAGCTCTATACAGGGGAGGACTGAAGCTTTCTTT | CASSSIQGRTEAFF
few | . | TRBJ1-4 | TRBV19 | TGTGCCAGTAGTTGGGCCTTGAGTGAAAAACTGTTTTTT | CASSWALSEKLFF